A selection of T cell receptor beta chains follows, all from one sample in a study of blood T cells in healthy people across ages. TCRdb re-called the 5' RACE reads with MiXCR, one entry per CDR3 protein. The sample lists about 730,000 distinct CDR3 sequences; about 40% were seen once. Sequencing input: blood. These receptors came from an older woman in good health. The CDR3 runs from the conserved cysteine through the conserved F or W. The order of the fields is V gene, D gene, clone size, J gene, CDR3 protein, CDR3 DNA. D genes are given only for firm matches. Not every row has a clone size; where given, it reads once, few, many or a size class.

v_gene: TRBV12-3/TRBV12-4; d_gene: NA; abundance: NA; j_gene: TRBJ1-1; CDR3aa: CASSSFPLVNTEAFF; CDR3nt: TGTGCCAGCAGTAGCTTCCCGCTGGTGAACACTGAAGCTTTCTTT
v_gene: TRBV20-1; d_gene: NA; abundance: NA; j_gene: TRBJ1-2; CDR3aa: CSARHPEYGYTF; CDR3nt: TGCAGTGCTAGACATCCCGAATATGGCTACACCTTC
v_gene: TRBV6-1; d_gene: NA; abundance: NA; j_gene: TRBJ1-5; CDR3aa: CASSENGLSNQPQHF; CDR3nt: TGTGCCAGCAGTGAAAATGGTTTGAGCAATCAGCCCCAGCATTTT
v_gene: TRBV12-3/TRBV12-4; d_gene: TRBD1; abundance: NA; j_gene: TRBJ2-5; CDR3aa: CASSPRGHLQETQYF; CDR3nt: TGTGCCAGCAGTCCCAGGGGGCACCTCCAAGAGACCCAGTACTTC
v_gene: TRBV29-1; d_gene: TRBD2; abundance: NA; j_gene: TRBJ2-3; CDR3aa: CSVERTSGGATDTQYF; CDR3nt: TGCAGCGTTGAAAGGACTAGCGGGGGGGCAACAGATACGCAGTATTTT
v_gene: TRBV18; d_gene: NA; abundance: NA; j_gene: TRBJ2-5; CDR3aa: CASSPPGDQETQYF; CDR3nt: TGTGCCAGCTCCCCGCCGGGGGACCAAGAGACCCAGTACTTC
v_gene: TRBV4-2; d_gene: TRBD1; abundance: NA; j_gene: TRBJ2-5; CDR3aa: CASSQEGQGSRETQYF; CDR3nt: TGTGCCAGCAGCCAAGAGGGACAGGGTTCAAGAGAGACCCAGTACTTC
v_gene: TRBV30; d_gene: NA; abundance: NA; j_gene: TRBJ1-5; CDR3aa: CAWSNRAQPQHF; CDR3nt: TGTGCCTGGAGTAATCGGGCTCAGCCCCAGCATTTT
v_gene: TRBV4-1; d_gene: NA; abundance: few; j_gene: TRBJ2-2; CDR3aa: CASSQDRTATGELFF; CDR3nt: TGCGCCAGCAGCCAAGACAGGACAGCCACCGGGGAGCTGTTTTTT
v_gene: TRBV6-5; d_gene: NA; abundance: NA; j_gene: TRBJ1-6; CDR3aa: CASSYSTHLPAELLHF; CDR3nt: TGTGCCAGCAGTTACTCGACCCATTTGCCCGCGGAACTTCTCCACTTT
v_gene: TRBV20-1; d_gene: TRBD1; abundance: NA; j_gene: TRBJ2-7; CDR3aa: CSATTLTGAYEQYF; CDR3nt: TGCAGTGCTACGACTCTGACAGGGGCCTACGAGCAGTACTTC
v_gene: TRBV6-2/TRBV6-3; d_gene: NA; abundance: NA; j_gene: TRBJ2-5; CDR3aa: CASRDYRLQETQYF; CDR3nt: TGTGCCAGCAGGGATTACAGATTACAAGAGACCCAGTACTTC
v_gene: TRBV5-1; d_gene: TRBD2; abundance: NA; j_gene: TRBJ2-1; CDR3aa: CASTPPAGGRNEQFF; CDR3nt: TGCGCCAGCACCCCCCCAGCGGGGGGGCGGAATGAGCAGTTCTTC
v_gene: TRBV6-5; d_gene: NA; abundance: NA; j_gene: TRBJ2-5; CDR3aa: CASSSVYRLQETQYF; CDR3nt: TGTGCCAGCAGTTCAGTGTACCGGTTGCAAGAGACCCAGTACTTC
v_gene: TRBV6-1; d_gene: TRBD1; abundance: NA; j_gene: TRBJ2-7; CDR3aa: CASSAMDRLEWEQYF; CDR3nt: TGTGCCAGCAGTGCCATGGACAGGCTGGAGTGGGAGCAGTACTTC
v_gene: TRBV25-1; d_gene: NA; abundance: many; j_gene: TRBJ1-2; CDR3aa: CASSGEGLLYGYTF; CDR3nt: TGTGCCAGCAGTGGGGAGGGCCTACTCTATGGCTACACCTTC
v_gene: TRBV6-2/TRBV6-3; d_gene: TRBD1; abundance: few; j_gene: TRBJ1-5; CDR3aa: CASAARGGGTGNQPQHF; CDR3nt: TGTGCCAGCGCGGCCAGGGGAGGGGGCACAGGCAATCAGCCCCAGCATTTT
v_gene: TRBV20-1; d_gene: TRBD2; abundance: NA; j_gene: TRBJ2-3; CDR3aa: CSARGGLAGGGPTDTQYF; CDR3nt: TGCAGTGCTAGAGGAGGGCTAGCGGGGGGGGGACCCACAGATACGCAGTATTTT
v_gene: TRBV3-1; d_gene: TRBD1; abundance: once; j_gene: TRBJ1-5; CDR3aa: CASSQDGTENQPQHF; CDR3nt: TGTGCCAGCAGCCAAGACGGGACAGAGAATCAGCCCCAGCATTTT
v_gene: TRBV4-3; d_gene: NA; abundance: few; j_gene: TRBJ2-2; CDR3aa: CASSQEFRVYTGELFF; CDR3nt: TGCGCCAGCAGCCAAGAGTTCCGGGTTTACACCGGGGAGCTGTTTTTT
v_gene: TRBV7-2; d_gene: TRBD1; abundance: few; j_gene: TRBJ1-2; CDR3aa: CASSFTTGSDYGYTF; CDR3nt: TGTGCCAGCAGCTTCACGACAGGGTCGGACTATGGCTACACCTTC
v_gene: TRBV7-2; d_gene: TRBD1; abundance: few; j_gene: TRBJ2-7; CDR3aa: CASSPGQGSLEQYF; CDR3nt: TGTGCCAGCAGCCCGGGACAGGGATCCCTCGAGCAGTACTTC
v_gene: TRBV2; d_gene: NA; abundance: few; j_gene: TRBJ2-4; CDR3aa: CASSPSVAGLAKNIQYF; CDR3nt: TGTGCCAGCAGTCCCTCCGTGGCAGGCCTCGCCAAAAACATTCAGTACTTC
v_gene: TRBV4-2; d_gene: NA; abundance: NA; j_gene: TRBJ2-5; CDR3aa: CASSQVMSQETQYF; CDR3nt: TGTGCCAGCAGCCAAGTAATGTCCCAAGAGACCCAGTACTTC
v_gene: TRBV27; d_gene: TRBD1; abundance: NA; j_gene: TRBJ2-5; CDR3aa: CASSLSNRGSGETQYF; CDR3nt: TGTGCCAGCAGTTTATCGAACAGGGGGAGCGGAGAGACCCAGTACTTC
v_gene: TRBV9; d_gene: NA; abundance: NA; j_gene: TRBJ1-5; CDR3aa: CASSPSDNNQPQHF; CDR3nt: TGTGCCAGCAGCCCGTCGGACAATAATCAGCCCCAGCATTTT
v_gene: TRBV20-1; d_gene: TRBD2; abundance: few; j_gene: TRBJ2-3; CDR3aa: CSASRLAGGRVASTDTQYF; CDR3nt: TGCAGTGCTAGCCGACTAGCGGGAGGGCGGGTCGCTAGCACAGATACGCAGTATTTT
v_gene: TRBV9; d_gene: TRBD2; abundance: few; j_gene: TRBJ2-3; CDR3aa: CASSVGVGGGTDTQYF; CDR3nt: TGTGCCAGCAGCGTAGGGGTCGGGGGGGGCACAGATACGCAGTATTTT